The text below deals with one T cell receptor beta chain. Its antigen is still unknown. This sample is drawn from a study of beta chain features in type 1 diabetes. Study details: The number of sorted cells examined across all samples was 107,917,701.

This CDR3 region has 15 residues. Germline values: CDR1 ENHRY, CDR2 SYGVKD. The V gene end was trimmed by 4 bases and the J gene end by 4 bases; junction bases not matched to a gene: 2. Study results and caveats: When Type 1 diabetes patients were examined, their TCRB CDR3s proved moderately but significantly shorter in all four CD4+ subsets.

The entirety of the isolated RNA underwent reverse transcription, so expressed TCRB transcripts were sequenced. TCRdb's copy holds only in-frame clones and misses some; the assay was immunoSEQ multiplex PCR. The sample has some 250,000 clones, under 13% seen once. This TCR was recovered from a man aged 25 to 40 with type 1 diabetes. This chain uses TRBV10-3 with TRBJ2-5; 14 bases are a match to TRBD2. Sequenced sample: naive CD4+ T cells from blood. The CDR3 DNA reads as TGTGCCATCAGTGTGGGGACTAGCGGGAGAGAGACCCAGTACTTC. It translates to CAISVGTSGRETQYF.